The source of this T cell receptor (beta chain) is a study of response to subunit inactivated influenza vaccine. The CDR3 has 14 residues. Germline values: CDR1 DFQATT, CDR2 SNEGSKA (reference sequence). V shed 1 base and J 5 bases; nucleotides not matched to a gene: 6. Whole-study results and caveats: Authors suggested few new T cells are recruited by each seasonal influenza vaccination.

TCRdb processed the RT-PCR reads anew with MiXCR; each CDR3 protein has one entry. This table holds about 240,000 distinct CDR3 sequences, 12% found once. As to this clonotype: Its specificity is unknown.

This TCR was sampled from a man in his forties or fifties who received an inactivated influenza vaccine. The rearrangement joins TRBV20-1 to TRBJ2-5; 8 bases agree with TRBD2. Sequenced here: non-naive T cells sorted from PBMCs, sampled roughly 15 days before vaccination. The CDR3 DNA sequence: TGCAGTGCTAGAGGTGTCGGGGGGGAGGAGACCCAGTACTTC. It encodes CSARGVGGEETQYF.